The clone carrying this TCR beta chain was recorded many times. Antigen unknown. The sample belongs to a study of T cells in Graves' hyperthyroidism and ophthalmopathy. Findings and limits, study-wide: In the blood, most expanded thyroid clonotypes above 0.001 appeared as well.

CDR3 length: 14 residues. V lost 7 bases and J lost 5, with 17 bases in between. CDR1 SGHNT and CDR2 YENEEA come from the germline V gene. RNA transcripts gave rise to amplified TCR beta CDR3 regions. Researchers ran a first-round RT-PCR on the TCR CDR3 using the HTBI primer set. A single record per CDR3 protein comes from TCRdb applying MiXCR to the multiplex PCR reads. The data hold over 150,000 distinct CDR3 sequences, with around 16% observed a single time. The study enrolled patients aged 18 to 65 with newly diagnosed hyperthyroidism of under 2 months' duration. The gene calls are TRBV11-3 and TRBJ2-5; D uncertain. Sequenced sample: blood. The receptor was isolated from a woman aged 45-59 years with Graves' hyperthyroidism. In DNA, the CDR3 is TGTGCCAGCAAAAATTACCCGAGTCGGGAGACCCAGTACTTC. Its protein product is CASKNYPSRETQYF.